This TCR beta chain was observed in a study of blood T cell repertoires in COVID-19. On the study more broadly: There were acute and convalescent COVID-19 samples, and they came from the United States, Italy and Spain. T cells, B-cell-depleted T cells, or PBMCs provided the cDNA or gDNA that served as material.

In the study's own analysis: How many nucleated cells were present was estimated from reference gene primer amplification. Method: immunoSEQ multiplex PCR; TCRdb's copy keeps in-frame clones and lacks some. The DNA gave D and trimming, while V, J and clone size come from that table. The data contain approximately 100,000 clones, 89% of them singletons. CDR1 is SGDLS, CDR2 YYNGEE, per germline. The length of the CDR3 is 15 residues. Trimming took off 0 bases at V and 6 bases at J, with 12 bases between the two ends. This sequence was found in a woman aged 55 to 70 with acute or convalescent COVID-19. Sequencing was performed on peripheral blood. The J gene is TRBJ2-2, the V gene TRBV9; D is uncertain. CDR3: CASSVDQRHAGELFF. CDR3 in DNA: TGTGCCAGCAGCGTAGATCAGCGCCATGCCGGGGAGCTGTTTTTT.